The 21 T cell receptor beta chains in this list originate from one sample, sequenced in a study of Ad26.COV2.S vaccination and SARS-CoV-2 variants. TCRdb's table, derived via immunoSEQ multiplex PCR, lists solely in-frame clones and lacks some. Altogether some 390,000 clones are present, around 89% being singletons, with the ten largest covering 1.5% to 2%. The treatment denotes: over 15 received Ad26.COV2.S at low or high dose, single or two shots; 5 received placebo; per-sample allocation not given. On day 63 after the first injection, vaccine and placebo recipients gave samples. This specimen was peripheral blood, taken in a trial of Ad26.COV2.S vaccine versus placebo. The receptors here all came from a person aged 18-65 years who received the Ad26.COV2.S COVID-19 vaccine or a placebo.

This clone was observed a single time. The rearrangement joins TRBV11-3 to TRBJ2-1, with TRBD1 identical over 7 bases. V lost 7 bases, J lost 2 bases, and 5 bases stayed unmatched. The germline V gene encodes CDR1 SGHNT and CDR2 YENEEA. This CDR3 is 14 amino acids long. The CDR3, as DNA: TGTGCCAGCACCCGGGACAGCGCCTACAATGAGCAGTTCTTC. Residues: CASTRDSAYNEQFF.

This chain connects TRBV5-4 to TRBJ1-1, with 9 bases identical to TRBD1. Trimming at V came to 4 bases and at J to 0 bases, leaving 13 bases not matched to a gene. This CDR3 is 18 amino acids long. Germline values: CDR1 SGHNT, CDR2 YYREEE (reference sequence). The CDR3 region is CASSQPDRGRLMNTEAFF. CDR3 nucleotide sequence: TGTGCCAGCAGCCAACCGGACAGGGGACGACTCATGAACACTGAAGCTTTCTTT.

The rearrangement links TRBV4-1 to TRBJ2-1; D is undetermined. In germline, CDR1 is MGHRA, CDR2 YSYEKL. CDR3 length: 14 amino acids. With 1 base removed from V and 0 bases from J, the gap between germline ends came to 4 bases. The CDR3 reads CASSQAFSYNEQFF. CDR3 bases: TGCGCCAGCAGCCAAGCTTTCTCCTACAATGAGCAGTTCTTC.

Here the CDR3 reads CASSPIEGRKAIEQYF. The CDR3 DNA follows: TGTGCCAGCTCACCAATCGAGGGACGTAAAGCTATCGAGCAGTACTTC. This sequence joins TRBV18 and TRBJ2-7; D might be TRBD1 or TRBD2, each matching 5 bases. In germline, CDR1 is KGHSH, CDR2 LQKENI. With 2 bases removed from V and 6 bases from J, the gap between germline ends came to 20 bases. The length of the CDR3 is 16 residues.

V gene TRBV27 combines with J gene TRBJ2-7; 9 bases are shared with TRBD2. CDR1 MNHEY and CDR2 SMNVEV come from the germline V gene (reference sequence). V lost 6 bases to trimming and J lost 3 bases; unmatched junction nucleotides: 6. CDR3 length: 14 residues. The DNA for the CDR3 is TGTGCCAGCAGCTTAGCGGGAGCGTTCTACGAGCAGTACTTC. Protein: CASSLAGAFYEQYF.

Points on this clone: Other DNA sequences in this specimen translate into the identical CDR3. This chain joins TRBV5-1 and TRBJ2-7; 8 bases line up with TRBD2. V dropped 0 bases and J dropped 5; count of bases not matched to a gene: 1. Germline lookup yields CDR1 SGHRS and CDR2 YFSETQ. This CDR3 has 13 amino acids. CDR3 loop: CASSLAGGDEQYF. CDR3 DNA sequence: TGCGCCAGCAGCTTGGCCGGGGGGGACGAGCAGTACTTC.

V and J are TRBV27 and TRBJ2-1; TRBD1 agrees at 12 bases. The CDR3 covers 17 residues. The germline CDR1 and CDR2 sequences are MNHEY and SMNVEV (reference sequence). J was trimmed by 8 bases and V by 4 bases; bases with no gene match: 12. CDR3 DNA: TGTGCCAGCAGTTCGCCAGTCCGGGACAGGGGGCGGGATGAGCAGTTCTTC. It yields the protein CASSSPVRDRGRDEQFF.

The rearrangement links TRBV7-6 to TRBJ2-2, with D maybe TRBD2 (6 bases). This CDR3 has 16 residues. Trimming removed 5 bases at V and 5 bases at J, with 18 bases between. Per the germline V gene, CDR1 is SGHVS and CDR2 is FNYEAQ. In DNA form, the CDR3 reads TGTGCCAGCAGCGACCCGGGTCGGGGAGGAACCGGGGAGCTGTTTTTT. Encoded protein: CASSDPGRGGTGELFF.

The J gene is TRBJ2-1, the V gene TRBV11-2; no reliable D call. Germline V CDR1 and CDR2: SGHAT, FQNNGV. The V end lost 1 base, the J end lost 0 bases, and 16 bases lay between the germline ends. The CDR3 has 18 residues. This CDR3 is CASSLGRFRASSYNEQFF. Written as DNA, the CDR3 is TGTGCCAGCAGCTTAGGTCGGTTTAGGGCGAGCTCCTACAATGAGCAGTTCTTC.

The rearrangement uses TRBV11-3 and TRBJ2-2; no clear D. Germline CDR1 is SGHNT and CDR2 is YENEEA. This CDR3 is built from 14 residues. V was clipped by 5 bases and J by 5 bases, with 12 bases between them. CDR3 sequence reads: CASSPSQSTGELFF. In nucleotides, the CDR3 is TGTGCCAGCAGCCCCTCACAGTCGACCGGGGAGCTGTTTTTT.

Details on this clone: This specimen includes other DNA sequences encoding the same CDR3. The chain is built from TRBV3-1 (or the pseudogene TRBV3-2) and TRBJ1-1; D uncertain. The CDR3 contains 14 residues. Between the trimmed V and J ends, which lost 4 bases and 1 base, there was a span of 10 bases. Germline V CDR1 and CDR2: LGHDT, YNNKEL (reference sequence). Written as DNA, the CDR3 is TGTGCCAGCAGCCCATGGGGTGCGAACACTGAAGCTTTCTTT. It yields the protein CASSPWGANTEAFF.

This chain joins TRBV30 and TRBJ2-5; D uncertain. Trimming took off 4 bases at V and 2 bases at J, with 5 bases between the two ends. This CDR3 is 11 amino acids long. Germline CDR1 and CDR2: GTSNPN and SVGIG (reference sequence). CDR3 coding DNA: TGTGCCTGGACCTCACAAGAGACCCAGTACTTC. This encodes CAWTSQETQYF.

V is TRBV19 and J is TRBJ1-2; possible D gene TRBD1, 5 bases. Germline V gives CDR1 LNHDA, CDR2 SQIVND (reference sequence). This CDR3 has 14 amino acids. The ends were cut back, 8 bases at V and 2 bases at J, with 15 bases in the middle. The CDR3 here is CASALNRINYGYTF. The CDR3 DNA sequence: TGTGCCAGTGCCCTCAACAGGATCAACTATGGCTACACCTTC.

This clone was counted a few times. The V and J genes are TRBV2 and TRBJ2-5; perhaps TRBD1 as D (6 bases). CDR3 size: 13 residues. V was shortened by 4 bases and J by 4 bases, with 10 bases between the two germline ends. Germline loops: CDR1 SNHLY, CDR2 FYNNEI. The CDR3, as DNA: TGTGCCAGCAGTGTGGCCAGGGGAGAGACCCAGTACTTC. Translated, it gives CASSVARGETQYF.

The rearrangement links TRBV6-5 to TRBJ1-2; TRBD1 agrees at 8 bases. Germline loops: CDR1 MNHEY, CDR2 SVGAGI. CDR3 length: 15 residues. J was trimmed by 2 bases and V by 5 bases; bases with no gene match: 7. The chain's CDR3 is CASSHDRDRNYGYTF. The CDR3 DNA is TGTGCCAGCAGTCACGACCGGGACAGGAACTATGGCTACACCTTC.

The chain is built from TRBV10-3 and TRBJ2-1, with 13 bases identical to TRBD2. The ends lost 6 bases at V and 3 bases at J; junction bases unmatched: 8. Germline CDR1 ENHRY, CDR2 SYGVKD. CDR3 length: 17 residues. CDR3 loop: CAISGTSGKRDYNEQFF. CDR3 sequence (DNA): TGTGCCATCAGCGGGACTAGCGGGAAGCGGGACTACAATGAGCAGTTCTTC.

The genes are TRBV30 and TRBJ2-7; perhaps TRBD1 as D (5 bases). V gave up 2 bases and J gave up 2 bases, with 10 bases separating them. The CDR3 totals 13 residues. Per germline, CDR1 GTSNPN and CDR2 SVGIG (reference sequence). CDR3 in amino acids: CAWSTTGPYEQYF. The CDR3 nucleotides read TGTGCCTGGAGTACTACAGGCCCCTACGAGCAGTACTTC.

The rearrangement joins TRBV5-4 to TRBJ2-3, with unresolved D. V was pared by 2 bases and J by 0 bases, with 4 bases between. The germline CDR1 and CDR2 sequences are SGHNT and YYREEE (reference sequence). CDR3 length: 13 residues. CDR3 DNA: TGTGCCAGCAGCTTCGTGAGCACAGATACGCAGTATTTT. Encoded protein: CASSFVSTDTQYF.

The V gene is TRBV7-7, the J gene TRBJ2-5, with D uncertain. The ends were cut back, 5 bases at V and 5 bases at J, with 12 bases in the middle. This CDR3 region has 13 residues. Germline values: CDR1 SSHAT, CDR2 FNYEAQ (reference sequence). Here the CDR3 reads CASSPEVLETQYF. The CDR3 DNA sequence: TGTGCCAGCAGCCCCGAGGTTTTGGAGACCCAGTACTTC.

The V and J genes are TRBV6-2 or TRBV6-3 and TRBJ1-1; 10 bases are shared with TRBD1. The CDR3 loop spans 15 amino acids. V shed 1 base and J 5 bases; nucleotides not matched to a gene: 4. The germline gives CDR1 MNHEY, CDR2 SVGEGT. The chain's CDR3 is CASSYLDRGETEAFF. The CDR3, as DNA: TGTGCCAGCAGTTACTTGGACAGGGGGGAAACTGAAGCTTTCTTT.

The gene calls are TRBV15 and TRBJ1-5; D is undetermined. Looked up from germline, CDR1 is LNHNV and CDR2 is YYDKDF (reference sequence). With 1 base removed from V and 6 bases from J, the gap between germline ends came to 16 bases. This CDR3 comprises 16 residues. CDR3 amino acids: CATSRGGGEFLQPQHF. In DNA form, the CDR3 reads TGTGCCACCAGCAGAGGCGGCGGGGAATTTCTTCAGCCCCAGCATTTT.